This T cell receptor beta chain was recorded in a study of blood T cell repertoires in COVID-19. Study details: Sources were T cells, B-cell-depleted T cells, or PBMCs; the material itself was cDNA or gDNA.

Sequenced by immunoSEQ multiplex PCR; TCRdb stores in-frame clones only, minus some. Among 230,000 or so clones listed, about 90% were seen once. With V trimmed by 4 bases and J by 3 bases, 6 bases remained unmatched. CDR1 and CDR2 (germline): LNHDA, SQIVND (reference sequence). CDR3 length: 15 amino acids. The receptor was isolated from a woman in her fifties or sixties with acute COVID-19. V is TRBV19 and J is TRBJ2-7; 10 bases align to TRBD2. The specimen sequenced was PBMCs or T cells enriched from blood (not recorded which). Written as DNA, the CDR3 is TGTGCCAGTAGTACCATAGCGGGAGGCCGCTACGAGCAGTACTTC. The encoded protein is CASSTIAGGRYEQYF.